This T cell receptor beta chain is drawn from a study of human T cells and chemical hapten exposure listed by TCRdb under 2021. About the investigation overall: For sensitization, 2% DPC in acetone was applied to a 2 cm by 2 cm area of upper inner arm skin. Weekly therapeutic DPC doses were additionally applied to the scalp of patients throughout the approximately 25-week study period. Patch testing was performed on the upper back with Finn chambers containing 0.01% DPC, and the patch tests were scored after 6 days according to International Contact Dermatitis Research Group standards. The patient cohort, mostly female, included alopecia areata with under or over 50% scalp involvement, alopecia totalis and alopecia universalis. The libraries were sequenced as a pool, and the TCR yield per sample differed mostly because of small variations in library volumes within the pool. In alopecia patients, the study followed how the peripheral blood TCR repertoire changed in vivo over primary and secondary sensitization to diphenylcyclopropenone (DPC), a hapten. Blood samples were taken from patients before sensitization (week 0) and then at 2, 6 and about 24 weeks after DPC sensitization. Under 30 alopecia patients gave blood for TCR sequencing at one to four time points (pre-sensitization, 2, 6 and 24 weeks).

Library preparation used RACE. The sequencer listed for this sample is NextSeq 500. Library preparation attached unique molecular identifiers to individual cDNA molecules for quantitative, reproducible TCR counting. Each blood RNA sample was used to sequence both TCR alpha and TCR beta chains. The authors' analysis ran thus. A median of roughly 98,000 TCRs per sample was observed, with a range of roughly 20,000 to 700,000. V, J and CDR3 annotation of the TCR reads was carried out using the Decombinator software suite. Every sample was subsampled to the same number of TCRs (28,000) for the PS versus PT1 abundance plots. TCRs were defined as expanded if absent before sensitization and observed at least eight times at the 2-week time point. The public reads were quality trimmed at Q25 with fastp and then assembled into clones with MiXCR by TCRdb, keeping productive beta chains. CDR3 protein sequences are deduplicated, and each keeps its most common genes and DNA. The V and J calls and clone size come from TCRdb's table, not from the authors' own analysis. A total of more than 150,000 distinct CDR3 sequences appear in this sample, about 22% of them only once. The ten largest clones capture under 2.5% of the sample.

General findings and caveats noted by the study authors: Repeated subsampling changed both the strength of the expansion versus patch-test correlation and the threshold at which the correlation became significant. A positive correlation was found between the number of PT1 expanded TCRs and patch test score, with significance reached at thresholds 8, 16 and 32 but not 4. Alopecia, a presumed autoimmune disease, was present in all patients, so the immune response of the patients might differ from that of healthy individuals. The number of TCRs above 1 in 1000 frequency did not change with DPC sensitization; there was no evidence of global repertoire structure alterations. Significantly more large CDR3 similarity clusters were formed by expanded TCRs than by pre-sensitization or healthy control sets, consistent with antigen-driven responses.

Comment on this clonotype: The antigen it binds to is not known. No base-level quality is on record; no much larger clone is a single base apart.

The time point label corresponds to: patch test 3, about 24 weeks after DPC sensitization. This specimen's treatment or condition label, per the study, means: therapeutic diphenylcyclopropenone sensitization with weekly scalp DPC. At every patch-test visit, the blood draw took place before the patch test was put on. Patients were considered eligible if aged 18 to 70, diagnosed with alopecia and deemed suitable for DPC therapy, and patients were excluded if pregnant. Total RNA was isolated from unfractionated whole blood collected in Tempus Blood RNA tubes. Counted from cysteine to phenylalanine, this CDR3 has 13 amino acids. Only the CDR3 region is kept as DNA, spanning 39 bases read in frame from base 1. As encoded in the germline V gene, CDR1 is LGHNA while CDR2 is YNFKEQ. V loses 1 base, J loses 8 bases, and the germline ends lie 9 bases apart.

The rearrangement combines TRBV4-2 with TRBJ2-1, with no confident D gene call. The sequence was obtained from a woman in her thirties or forties with alopecia areata. Some clones in this sample may be carry-over from other donors' samples. Sequencing used whole blood, obtained in connection with sensitization to the hapten diphenylcyclopropenone (DPC). The CDR3 has the sequence CASSQGVAYEQFF. The DNA sequence is given as TGTGCCAGCAGCCAAGGTGTAGCCTATGAGCAGTTCTTC.